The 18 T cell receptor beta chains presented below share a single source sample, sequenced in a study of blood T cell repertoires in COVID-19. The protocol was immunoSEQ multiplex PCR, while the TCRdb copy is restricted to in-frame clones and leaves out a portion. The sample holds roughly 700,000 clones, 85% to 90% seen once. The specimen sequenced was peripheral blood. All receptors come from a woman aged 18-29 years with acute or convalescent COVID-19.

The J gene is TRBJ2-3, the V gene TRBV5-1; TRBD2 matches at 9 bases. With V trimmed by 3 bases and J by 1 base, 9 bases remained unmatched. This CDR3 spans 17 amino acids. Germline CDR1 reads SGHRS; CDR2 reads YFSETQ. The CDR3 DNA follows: TGCGCCAGCAGCTACCATAGCGGGGGCTTTGGCACAGATACGCAGTATTTT. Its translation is CASSYHSGGFGTDTQYF.

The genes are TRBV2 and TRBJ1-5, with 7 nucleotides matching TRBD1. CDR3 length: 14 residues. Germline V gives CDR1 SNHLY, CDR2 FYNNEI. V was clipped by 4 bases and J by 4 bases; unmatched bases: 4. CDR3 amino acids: CASSGTGENQPQHF. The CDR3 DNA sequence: TGTGCCAGCAGTGGTACAGGGGAGAATCAGCCCCAGCATTTT.

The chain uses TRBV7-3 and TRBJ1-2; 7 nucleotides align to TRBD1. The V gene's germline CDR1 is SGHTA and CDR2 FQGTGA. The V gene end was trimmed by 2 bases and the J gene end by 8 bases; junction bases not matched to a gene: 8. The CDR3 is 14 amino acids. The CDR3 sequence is CASSLDDRARGYTF. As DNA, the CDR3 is TGTGCCAGCAGCTTAGATGACAGGGCAAGGGGCTACACCTTC.

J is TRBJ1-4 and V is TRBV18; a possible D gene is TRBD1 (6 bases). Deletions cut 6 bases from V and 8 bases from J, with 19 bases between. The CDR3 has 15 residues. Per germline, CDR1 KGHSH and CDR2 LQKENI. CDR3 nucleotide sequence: TGTGCCAGCTCCGCCTCCCGGGGGGCGCAAGAAAAACTGTTTTTT. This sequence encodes CASSASRGAQEKLFF.

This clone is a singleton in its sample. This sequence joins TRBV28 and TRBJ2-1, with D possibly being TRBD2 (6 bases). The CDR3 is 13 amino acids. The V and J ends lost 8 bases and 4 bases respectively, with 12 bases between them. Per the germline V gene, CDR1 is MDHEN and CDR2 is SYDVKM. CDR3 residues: CASFGGRYNEQFF. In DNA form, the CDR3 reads TGTGCCAGCTTCGGGGGTCGTTACAATGAGCAGTTCTTC.

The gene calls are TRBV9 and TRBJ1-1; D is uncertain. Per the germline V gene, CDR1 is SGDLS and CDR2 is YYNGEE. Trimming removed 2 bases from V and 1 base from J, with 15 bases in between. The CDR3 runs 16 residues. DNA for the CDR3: TGTGCCAGCAGCGTTTCCCTAGGAGAGGGGAACACTGAAGCTTTCTTT. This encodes CASSVSLGEGNTEAFF.

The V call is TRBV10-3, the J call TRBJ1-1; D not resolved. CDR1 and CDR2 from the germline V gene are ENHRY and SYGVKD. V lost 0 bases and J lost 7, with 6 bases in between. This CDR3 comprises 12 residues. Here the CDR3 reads CAISESTLEAFF. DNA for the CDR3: TGTGCCATCAGTGAGTCGACTCTTGAAGCTTTCTTT.

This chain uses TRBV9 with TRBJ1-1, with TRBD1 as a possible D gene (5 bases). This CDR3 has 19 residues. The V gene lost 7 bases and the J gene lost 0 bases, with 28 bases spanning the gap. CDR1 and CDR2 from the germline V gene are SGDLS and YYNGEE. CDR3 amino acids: CASGEDSMGPLLMNTEAFF. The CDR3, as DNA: TGTGCCAGCGGAGAAGACTCAATGGGGCCCCTCCTCATGAACACTGAAGCTTTCTTT.

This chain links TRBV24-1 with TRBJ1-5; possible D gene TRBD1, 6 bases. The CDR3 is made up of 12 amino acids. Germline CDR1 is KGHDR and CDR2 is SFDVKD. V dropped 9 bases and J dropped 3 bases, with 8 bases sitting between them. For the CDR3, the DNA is TGTGCCACCGAGGGGGACAATCAGCCCCAGCATTTT. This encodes CATEGDNQPQHF.

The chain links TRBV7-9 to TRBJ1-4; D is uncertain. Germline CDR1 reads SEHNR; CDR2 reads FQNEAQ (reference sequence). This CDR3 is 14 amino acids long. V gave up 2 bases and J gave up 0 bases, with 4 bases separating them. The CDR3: CASSLRATNEKLFF. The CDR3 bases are TGTGCCAGCAGCTTACGAGCAACTAATGAAAAACTGTTTTTT.

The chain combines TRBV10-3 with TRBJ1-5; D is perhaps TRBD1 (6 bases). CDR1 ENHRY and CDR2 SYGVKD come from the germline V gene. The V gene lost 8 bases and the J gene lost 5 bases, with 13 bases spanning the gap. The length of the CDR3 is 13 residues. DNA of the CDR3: TGTGCCATCGGACCCAAGGGGGATCAGCCCCAGCATTTT. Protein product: CAIGPKGDQPQHF.

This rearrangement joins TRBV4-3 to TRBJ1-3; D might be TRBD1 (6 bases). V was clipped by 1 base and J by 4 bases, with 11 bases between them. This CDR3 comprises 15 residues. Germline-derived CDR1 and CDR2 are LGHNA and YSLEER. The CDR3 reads CASSQARGPGNTIYF. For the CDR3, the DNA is TGCGCCAGCAGCCAAGCCAGGGGACCAGGAAACACCATATATTTT.

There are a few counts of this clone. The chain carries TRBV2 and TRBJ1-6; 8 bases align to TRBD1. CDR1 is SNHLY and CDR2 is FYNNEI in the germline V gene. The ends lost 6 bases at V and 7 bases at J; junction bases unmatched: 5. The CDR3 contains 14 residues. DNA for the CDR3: TGTGCCAGCAGATCTACAGGGGGGAATTCACCCCTCCACTTT. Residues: CASRSTGGNSPLHF.

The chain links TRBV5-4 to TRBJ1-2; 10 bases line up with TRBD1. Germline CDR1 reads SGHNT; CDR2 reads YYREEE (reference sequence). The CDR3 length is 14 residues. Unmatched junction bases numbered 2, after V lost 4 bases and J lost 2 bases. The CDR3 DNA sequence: TGTGCCAGCAGCCCGACAGGGGGCAACTATGGCTACACCTTC. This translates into CASSPTGGNYGYTF.

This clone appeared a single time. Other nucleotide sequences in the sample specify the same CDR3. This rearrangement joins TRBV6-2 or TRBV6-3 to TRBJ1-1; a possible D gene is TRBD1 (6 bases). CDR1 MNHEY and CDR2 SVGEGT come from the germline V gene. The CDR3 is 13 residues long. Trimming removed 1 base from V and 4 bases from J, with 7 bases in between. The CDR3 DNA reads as TGTGCCAGCAGTTACTTAGGGGGCACTGAAGCTTTCTTT. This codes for CASSYLGGTEAFF.

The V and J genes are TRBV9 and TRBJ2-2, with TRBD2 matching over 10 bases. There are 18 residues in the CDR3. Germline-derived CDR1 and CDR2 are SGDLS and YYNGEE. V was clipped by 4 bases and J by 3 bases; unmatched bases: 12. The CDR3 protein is CASSLYFSGGSYTGELFF. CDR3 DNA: TGTGCCAGCAGCTTGTATTTTAGCGGGGGGTCCTACACCGGGGAGCTGTTTTTT.

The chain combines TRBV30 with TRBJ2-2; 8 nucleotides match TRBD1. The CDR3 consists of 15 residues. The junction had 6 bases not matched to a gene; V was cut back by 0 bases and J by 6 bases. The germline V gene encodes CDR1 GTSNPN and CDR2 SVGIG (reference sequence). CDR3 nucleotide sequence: TGTGCCTGGAGTGTTCAACAGGGGGAGGCCGGGGAGCTGTTTTTT. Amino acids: CAWSVQQGEAGELFF.

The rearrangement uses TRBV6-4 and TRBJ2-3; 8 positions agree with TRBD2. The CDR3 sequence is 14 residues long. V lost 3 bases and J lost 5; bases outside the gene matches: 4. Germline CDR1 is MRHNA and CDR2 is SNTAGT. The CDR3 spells CASSEAGGEDTQYF. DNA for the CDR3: TGTGCCAGCAGTGAGGCGGGGGGAGAAGATACGCAGTATTTT.